What follows describes a single T cell receptor beta chain. The data derive from a study of control samples from healthy donors and cancer patients. This CDR3 spans 15 amino acids. V was pared by 5 bases and J by 0 bases, with 11 bases between. The germline gives CDR1 SGHVS, CDR2 FQNEAQ. Clones were read by immunoSEQ multiplex PCR, and TCRdb kept only the in-frame ones, dropping some. The table lists about 75,000 clones, about four fifths of them singletons. Sequenced material: blood. V and J are TRBV7-8 and TRBJ1-3; D remains ambiguous. This sequence was found in a man aged 50 to 59 in good health. The CDR3 nucleotides read TGTGCCAGCAGCCCCCAGGAGAACTCTGGAAACACCATATATTTT. Amino acids: CASSPQENSGNTIYF.